These 29 T cell receptor beta chains were sequenced from one sample in a study of identical twins. MiXCR, run by TCRdb on the 5' RACE reads, gives a single entry per CDR3 protein. The sample includes 400,000 or so distinct CDR3 sequences, around 9% of them seen just once. Sequenced sample: naive T cells sorted from blood. The receptors were gathered from a woman aged 45-65 years in good health.

The chain has TRBV29-1 and TRBJ2-1; TRBD2 matches at 12 bases. Trimming at V came to 7 bases and at J to 8 bases, leaving 9 bases not matched to a gene. Germline loops: CDR1 SQVTM, CDR2 ANQGSEA. The CDR3 is made up of 14 amino acids. The CDR3 sequence: CSAATSGSVDEQFF. The CDR3 nucleotides are TGCAGCGCCGCGACTAGCGGGAGTGTCGATGAGCAGTTCTTC.

Many counts were recorded for this clonotype. The rearrangement uses TRBV27 and TRBJ1-2; possibly TRBD1 for D (5 bases). From germline, CDR1 is MNHEY and CDR2 SMNVEV (reference sequence). Trimming shortened V by 7 bases and J by 5 bases, and 11 bases separated the two germline ends. This CDR3 region has 12 residues. This CDR3 reads CASMARGYGYTF. The CDR3 bases are TGTGCCAGCATGGCCCGGGGGTATGGCTACACCTTC.

The chain employs TRBV5-5 and TRBJ2-5; TRBD2 aligns across 13 bases. J lost 5 bases, V lost 7 bases, and 8 bases had no gene match. The CDR3 covers 15 residues. Germline-derived CDR1 and CDR2 are SGHKS and YYEKEE (reference sequence). The CDR3 loop is CASRGLAGVGETQYF. CDR3 nucleotides: TGTGCCAGCCGAGGACTAGCGGGAGTCGGCGAGACCCAGTACTTC.

This clonotype has only a few counts. J is TRBJ2-2 and V is TRBV7-6; the match to TRBD2 covers 8 bases. The CDR3 has 17 amino acids. Trimming removed 5 bases from V and 4 bases from J; junction bases left unmatched: 12. CDR1 is SGHVS and CDR2 is FNYEAQ in the germline V gene. CDR3 residues: CASSQDFRAGATGELFF. The CDR3 DNA reads TGTGCCAGCAGCCAAGATTTCCGAGCGGGAGCCACCGGGGAGCTGTTTTTT. The complete variable domain, with remaining parts taken from reference TRBV7-6 and TRBJ2-2, reads GAGVSQSPRYKVTKRGQDVALRCDPISGHVSLYWYRQALGQGPEFLTYFNYEAQQDKSGLPNDRFSAERPEGSISTLTIQRTEQRDSAMYRCASSQDFRAGATGELFFGEGSRLTVL.

This clonotype showed up many times. This chain connects TRBV12-3 or TRBV12-4 to TRBJ2-7, with D tentatively TRBD2 (6 bases). CDR3 length: 16 amino acids. V was clipped by 3 bases and J by 3 bases, with 18 bases between them. The CDR3 coding sequence is TGTGCCAGCAGTTTTTTCGTGACTAGAGCTGACTACGAGCAGTACTTC. Amino acids: CASSFFVTRADYEQYF.

The chain employs TRBV6-2 or TRBV6-3 and TRBJ2-7; 9 bases match TRBD1. Germline V gene sequence: CDR1 MNHEY, CDR2 SVGEGT. The junction had 12 bases not matched to a gene; V was cut back by 5 bases and J by 7 bases. The CDR3 is made up of 15 amino acids. In DNA, the CDR3 is TGTGCCAGCAGTCAGGGACAGGGCCCCTCGAGGGAGCAGTACGTC. This codes for CASSQGQGPSREQYV.

This clonotype came up many times. The chain carries TRBV7-8 and TRBJ2-1; possible D gene TRBD2, 5 bases. CDR1 and CDR2 (germline): SGHVS, FQNEAQ. V was pared by 4 bases and J by 7 bases, with 14 bases between. The CDR3 is 14 amino acids. CDR3 sequence (DNA): TGTGCCAGCAGCTCCGGGGTAGTTAGGAATGAGCAGTTCTTC. Residues: CASSSGVVRNEQFF. The full variable domain, in which reference TRBV7-8 and TRBJ2-1 provide the parts outside the CDR3, is GAGVSQSPRYKVAKRGQDVALRCDPISGHVSLFWYQQALGQGPEFLTYFQNEAQLDKSGLPSDRFFAERPEGSVSTLKIQRTQQEDSAVYLCASSSGVVRNEQFFGPGTRLTVL.

The chain has TRBV21-1 and TRBJ2-1; TRBD2 is taken as the D call from the table, unchecked against the DNA. TRBV21-1 is a documented pseudogene. This CDR3 spans 18 amino acids. In DNA form, the CDR3 reads TGTGCCAGCAGCTCACGGGGCCCTCTACCGGGAGGGAGAAATGAGCAGTTCTTC. It is translated as CASSSRGPLPGGRNEQFF.

There are a few counts of this clonotype. The J gene is TRBJ1-1, the V gene TRBV5-1, with a tentative D call TRBD1 (5 bases). The V end lost 4 bases, the J end lost 0 bases, and 16 bases lay between the germline ends. There are 16 residues in the CDR3. Germline V CDR1 and CDR2: SGHRS, YFSETQ. The CDR3 DNA follows: TGCGCCAGCAGCAGGGGATGGGGATCGATGAACACTGAAGCTTTCTTT. Translation: CASSRGWGSMNTEAFF.

This chain connects TRBV10-2 to TRBJ2-1; no clear D gene. From germline, CDR1 is WSHSY and CDR2 SAAADI. Trimming pared 2 bases from V and 0 bases from J, leaving 8 bases between. This CDR3 is 15 amino acids long. CDR3 sequence (DNA): TGCGCCAGCAGTGAGGTGGTTAGCTCCTACAATGAGCAGTTCTTC. It encodes CASSEVVSSYNEQFF.

The sample holds one count of this clonotype. The chain has TRBV21-1 and TRBJ2-7; TRBD1 reflects the table's D call only, with no check against the DNA. TRBV21-1 is deemed a pseudogene. The CDR3 has 15 amino acids. CDR3 in DNA: TGTGCCAGCAGCAGGAGCGTGAGAGGGGTCCTCGAGCAGTACGTC. Translated, it gives CASSRSVRGVLEQYV.

The chain couples TRBV24-1 to TRBJ2-1, with 7 nucleotides matching TRBD1. The germline gives CDR1 KGHDR, CDR2 SFDVKD. This CDR3 has 16 residues. With 4 bases clipped from V and 16 bases from J, the junction kept 21 bases outside the gene matches. CDR3 bases: TGTGCCACCAGTGACCCCGCCCGGACAGGCGACCCGCGAGTTTTCTTC. As protein: CATSDPARTGDPRVFF.

This clonotype was seen only a few times. The chain links TRBV2 to TRBJ2-3; TRBD2 aligns across 13 bases. Germline trimming cut 6 bases from V and 1 base from J; bases unmatched to any gene: 4. This CDR3 is 16 amino acids long. CDR1 SNHLY and CDR2 FYNNEI come from the germline V gene. CDR3 amino acids: CASRLAGGPGTDTQYF. As DNA, the CDR3 is TGTGCCAGCAGACTAGCGGGAGGGCCGGGCACAGATACGCAGTATTTT.

This clonotype was seen more than once but under ten times. This chain links TRBV2 with TRBJ2-2; D uncertain. V shed 8 bases and J shed 0 bases, with 10 bases lying between them. The CDR3 is 14 residues long. CDR1 is SNHLY, CDR2 FYNNEI, per germline. In nucleotides, the CDR3 is TGTGCCAGCGATAGGGATTCGAACACCGGGGAGCTGTTTTTT. Its translation is CASDRDSNTGELFF.

The chain joins TRBV3-1 to TRBJ2-1, with 9 bases identical to TRBD2. Per germline, CDR1 LGHDT and CDR2 YNNKEL (reference sequence). After removal of 0 bases from V and 1 base from J, the junction contained 4 bases not matched to a gene. The CDR3 has 17 residues. The CDR3 sequence is CASSQDLAGGSYNEQFF. The CDR3 DNA is TGTGCCAGCAGCCAAGATCTGGCGGGAGGGTCCTACAATGAGCAGTTCTTC.

This clonotype was seen only a few times. The chain joins TRBV6-1 to TRBJ1-6; D may be TRBD1 (5 bases). This CDR3 is built from 15 residues. V was pared by 2 bases and J by 9 bases, with 14 bases between. Germline V lookup: CDR1 MNHNS, CDR2 SASEGT. CDR3 in amino acids: CASSEQGVVSSPLHF. In DNA form, the CDR3 reads TGTGCCAGCAGTGAACAAGGGGTCGTTAGTTCACCCCTCCACTTT.

J is TRBJ2-1 and V is TRBV30, with D unclear. Germline V gene sequence: CDR1 GTSNPN, CDR2 SVGIG (reference sequence). The V and J ends lost 2 bases and 9 bases respectively, with 8 bases between them. The CDR3 loop spans 11 amino acids. The DNA of the CDR3 is TGTGCCTGGAGTCTCATTCGTGAGCAGTTCTTC. Translated, it gives CAWSLIREQFF. The full variable domain, in which reference TRBV30 and TRBJ2-1 provide the parts outside the CDR3, is SQTIHQWPATLVQPVGSPLSLECTVEGTSNPNLYWYRQAAGRGLQLLFYSVGIGQISSEVPQNLSASRPQDRQFILSSKKLLLSDSGFYLCAWSLIREQFFGPGTRLTVL.

Only a few counts were recorded for this clonotype. V is TRBV4-1 and J is TRBJ2-7; D gene ambiguous. The ends were cut back, 2 bases at V and 1 base at J, with 9 bases in the middle. This CDR3 is built from 14 residues. Germline-derived CDR1 and CDR2 are MGHRA and YSYEKL. The CDR3, as DNA: TGCGCCAGCAGCCAATACTTACCGTCCTACGAGCAGTACTTC. The encoded protein is CASSQYLPSYEQYF.

This chain joins TRBV12-3 or TRBV12-4 and TRBJ2-3, with TRBD1 identical over 8 bases. Trimming took 1 base from V and 2 from J; bases not matched to a gene: 5. There are 16 residues in the CDR3. Here the CDR3 DNA reads TGTGCCAGCAGTTTAGTGACAGGGGTCACCACAGATACGCAGTATTTT. It specifies CASSLVTGVTTDTQYF.

The rearrangement uses TRBV7-8 and TRBJ2-5; 8 nucleotides align to TRBD2. J lost 5 bases, V lost 1 base, and 9 bases had no gene match. This CDR3 is 16 amino acids long. CDR1 is SGHVS, CDR2 FQNEAQ, per germline. The CDR3: CASSLGLREGHETQYF. The CDR3, as DNA: TGTGCCAGCAGCTTAGGTCTTCGGGAGGGCCACGAGACCCAGTACTTC.

This clonotype was found many times. The V gene is TRBV5-1, the J gene TRBJ2-2; 7 nucleotides line up with TRBD2. The germline gives CDR1 SGHRS, CDR2 YFSETQ. CDR3 size: 19 residues. Unmatched junction bases numbered 16, after V lost 0 bases and J lost 5 bases. CDR3 coding DNA: TGCGCCAGCAGCTTGGTGGCCTATGGTGGCGGGAGCGGTACCGGGGAGCTGTTTTTT. Amino acid sequence: CASSLVAYGGGSGTGELFF.

This clonotype was counted only a few times. This rearrangement joins TRBV27 to TRBJ1-2; D uncertain. The CDR3 sequence is 13 residues long. V dropped 0 bases and J dropped 4 bases, with 6 bases sitting between them. CDR1 MNHEY and CDR2 SMNVEV come from the germline V gene (reference sequence). The CDR3 DNA sequence: TGTGCCAGCAGTTTATCTGGCCTCTATGGCTACACCTTC. Translated: CASSLSGLYGYTF.

The table lists this clonotype with a few counts. V is TRBV10-3 and J is TRBJ2-5; 8 bases fit TRBD1. CDR1 and CDR2 (germline): ENHRY, SYGVKD. V dropped 7 bases and J dropped 5; count of bases not matched to a gene: 6. The CDR3 length is 13 residues. The CDR3 protein is CAINPGQEETQYF. CDR3 DNA: TGTGCCATCAACCCGGGACAGGAGGAGACCCAGTACTTC.

V usage is TRBV12-3 or TRBV12-4 and J usage is TRBJ1-2, with D possibly TRBD1 on 6 matching bases. V lost 6 bases, J lost 5 bases, and 28 bases lay in between. The CDR3 contains 18 residues. DNA for the CDR3: TGTGCCAGCAGCCTACCCCCCCCACAGGGTCCAATGTGGTATGGCTACACCTTC. This gives the protein CASSLPPPQGPMWYGYTF.

This clonotype was recorded at least ten times. The chain couples TRBV29-1 to TRBJ2-3; perhaps TRBD2 as D (5 bases). Germline CDR1 reads SQVTM; CDR2 reads ANQGSEA. Trimming removed 4 bases at V and 3 bases at J, with 14 bases between. The CDR3 is 14 residues long. Written as DNA, the CDR3 is TGCAGCGTTGGCGGACTGCGGCTAACAGATACGCAGTATTTT. Translation: CSVGGLRLTDTQYF.

In this sample, this clonotype turned up many times. V gene TRBV12-3 or TRBV12-4 combines with J gene TRBJ2-2; maybe TRBD2 (5 bases). Trimming removed 5 bases at V and 4 bases at J, with 23 bases between. CDR3 size: 18 residues. CDR3 in amino acids: CASSLMAPGRGSTGELFF. The CDR3 region has the DNA TGTGCCAGCAGTCTAATGGCGCCCGGTCGGGGTAGCACCGGGGAGCTGTTTTTT.

In this sample, this clonotype turned up a few times. This rearrangement joins TRBV20-1 to TRBJ2-1; 9 bases line up with TRBD2. The V gene's germline CDR1 is DFQATT and CDR2 SNEGSKA (reference sequence). With V trimmed by 5 bases and J by 8 bases, 10 bases remained unmatched. The CDR3 is made up of 14 amino acids. The CDR3 loop reads CSALPGLASDEQFF. The CDR3 coding sequence is TGCAGTGCTCTCCCGGGACTAGCAAGCGATGAGCAGTTCTTC.

This clonotype was found a few times. This chain joins TRBV4-1 and TRBJ2-3; D not resolved. The CDR3 has 13 amino acids. The germline V and J ends were trimmed by 4 bases and 3 bases, with 8 bases remaining between them. Germline V gene sequence: CDR1 MGHRA, CDR2 YSYEKL. CDR3 sequence: CASSPEWTDTQYF. CDR3 bases: TGCGCCAGCAGCCCAGAGTGGACAGATACGCAGTATTTT.

In its sample, this clonotype was seen once. This chain connects TRBV10-3 to TRBJ2-3; 7 bases are shared with TRBD2. The germline V gene encodes CDR1 ENHRY and CDR2 SYGVKD. This CDR3 spans 17 amino acids. With 6 bases clipped from V and 0 bases from J, the junction kept 12 bases outside the gene matches. CDR3 region: CAIRLARNPSSTDTQYF. Written as DNA, the CDR3 is TGTGCCATCAGACTAGCGCGAAACCCCTCTAGCACAGATACGCAGTATTTT.